The clone carrying this T cell receptor (beta chain) was detected many times. The antigen remains undetermined. Germline V lookup: CDR1 LGHDT, CDR2 YNNKEL (reference sequence). The J segment lost 1 base and the V segment lost 0 bases, leaving 5 bases of the junction unmatched. The CDR3 covers 16 residues. The source of the sample is a study of T cells in Graves' hyperthyroidism and ophthalmopathy. The CDR3 regions of TCR beta were amplified from RNA transcripts. A set of HTBI primers served as the primers for a first-round RT-PCR of the TCR CDR3. TCRdb fed the multiplex PCR reads into MiXCR, producing one record per CDR3 protein. Here the sample spans some 700,000 distinct CDR3 sequences, 15% to 20% being singletons. Study findings and constraints: Blood shared most expanded thyroid clonotypes above 0.001.

This TCR was recovered from a man aged 50 to 59 with Graves' hyperthyroidism. This chain links TRBV3-1 with TRBJ2-7; 8 bases match TRBD2. Input material: blood. CDR3 nucleotide sequence: TGTGCCAGCAGCCAAGATACTAGCGGAAAATCCTACGAGCAGTACTTC. Translated: CASSQDTSGKSYEQYF.